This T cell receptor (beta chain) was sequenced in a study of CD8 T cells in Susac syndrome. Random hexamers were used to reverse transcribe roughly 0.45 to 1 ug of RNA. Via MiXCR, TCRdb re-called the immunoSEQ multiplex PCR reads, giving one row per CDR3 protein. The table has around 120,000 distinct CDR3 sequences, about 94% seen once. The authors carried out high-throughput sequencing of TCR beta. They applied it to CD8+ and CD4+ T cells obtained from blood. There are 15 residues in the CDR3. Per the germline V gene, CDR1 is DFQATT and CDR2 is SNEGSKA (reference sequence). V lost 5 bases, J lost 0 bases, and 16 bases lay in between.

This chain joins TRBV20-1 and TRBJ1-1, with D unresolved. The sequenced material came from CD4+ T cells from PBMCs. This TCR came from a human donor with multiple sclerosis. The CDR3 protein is CSASVGRRLNTEAFF. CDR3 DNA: TGCAGTGCTTCAGTTGGGAGGCGCTTGAACACTGAAGCTTTCTTT.